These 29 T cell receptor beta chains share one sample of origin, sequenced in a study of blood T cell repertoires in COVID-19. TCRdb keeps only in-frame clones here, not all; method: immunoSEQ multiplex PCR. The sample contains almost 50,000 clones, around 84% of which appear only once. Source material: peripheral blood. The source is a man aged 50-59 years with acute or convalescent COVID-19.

The CDR3 DNA follows: TGTGCCAGCAGCACCGTGGGGTTAGCGGGGCGAAATGAGCAGTTCTTC. Translation: CASSTVGLAGRNEQFF. The chain combines TRBV4-2 with TRBJ2-1, with 8 positions matching TRBD2. J was trimmed by 7 bases and V by 5 bases; bases with no gene match: 13. Germline V lookup: CDR1 LGHNA, CDR2 YNFKEQ. This CDR3 is 16 amino acids long.

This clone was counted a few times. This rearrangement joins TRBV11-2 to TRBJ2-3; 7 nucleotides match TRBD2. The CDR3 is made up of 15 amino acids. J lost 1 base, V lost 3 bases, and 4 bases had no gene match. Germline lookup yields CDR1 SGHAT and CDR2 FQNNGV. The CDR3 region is CASSFQGGGTDTQYF. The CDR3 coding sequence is TGTGCCAGCAGCTTTCAGGGAGGGGGCACAGATACGCAGTATTTT. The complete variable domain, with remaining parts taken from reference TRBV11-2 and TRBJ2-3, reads EAGVAQSPRYKIIEKRQSVAFWCNPISGHATLYWYQQILGQGPKLLIQFQNNGVVDDSQLPKDRFSAERLKGVDSTLKIQPAKLEDSAVYLCASSFQGGGTDTQYFGPGTRLTVL.

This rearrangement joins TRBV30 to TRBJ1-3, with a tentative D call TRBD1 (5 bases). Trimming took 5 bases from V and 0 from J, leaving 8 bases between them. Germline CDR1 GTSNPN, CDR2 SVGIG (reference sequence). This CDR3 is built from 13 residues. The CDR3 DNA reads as TGTGCCTGGGGGGCGGACTCTGGAAACACCATATATTTT. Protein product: CAWGADSGNTIYF.

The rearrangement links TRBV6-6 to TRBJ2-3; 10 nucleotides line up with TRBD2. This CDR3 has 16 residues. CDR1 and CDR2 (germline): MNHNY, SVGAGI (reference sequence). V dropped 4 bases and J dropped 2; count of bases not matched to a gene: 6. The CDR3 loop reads CASSSVTSGYTDTQYF. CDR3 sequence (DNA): TGTGCCAGCAGTTCCGTGACTAGCGGGTACACAGATACGCAGTATTTT.

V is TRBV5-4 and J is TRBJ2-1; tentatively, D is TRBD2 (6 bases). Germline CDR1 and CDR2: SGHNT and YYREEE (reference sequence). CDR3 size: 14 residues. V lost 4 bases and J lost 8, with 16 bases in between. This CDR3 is CASSRRGRRDEQFF. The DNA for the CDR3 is TGTGCCAGCAGCCGGCGGGGAAGGAGGGATGAGCAGTTCTTC.

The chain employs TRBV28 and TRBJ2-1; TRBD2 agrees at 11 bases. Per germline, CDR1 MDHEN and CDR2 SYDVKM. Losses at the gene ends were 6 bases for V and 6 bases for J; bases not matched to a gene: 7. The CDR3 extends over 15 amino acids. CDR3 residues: CASRPLAGVLNEQFF. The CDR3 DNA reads TGTGCCAGCAGACCACTAGCGGGAGTTCTCAATGAGCAGTTCTTC.

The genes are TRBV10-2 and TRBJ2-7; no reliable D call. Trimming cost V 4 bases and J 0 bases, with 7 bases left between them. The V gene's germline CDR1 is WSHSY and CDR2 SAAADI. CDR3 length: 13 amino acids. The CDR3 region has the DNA TGCGCCAGCAGTGGGGCAGACTCCTACGAGCAGTACTTC. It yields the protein CASSGADSYEQYF.

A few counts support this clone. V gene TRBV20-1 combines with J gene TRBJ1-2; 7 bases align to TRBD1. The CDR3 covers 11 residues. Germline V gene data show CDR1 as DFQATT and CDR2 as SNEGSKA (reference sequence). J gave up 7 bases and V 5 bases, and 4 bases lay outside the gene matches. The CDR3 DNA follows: TGCAGTGCTCTGACAGGGCTTGGCTACACCTTC. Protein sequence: CSALTGLGYTF.

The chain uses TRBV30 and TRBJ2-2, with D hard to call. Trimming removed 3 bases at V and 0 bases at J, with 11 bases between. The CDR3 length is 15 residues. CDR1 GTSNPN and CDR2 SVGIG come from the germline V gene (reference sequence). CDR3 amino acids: CAWSRARSNTGELFF. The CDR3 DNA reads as TGTGCCTGGAGCCGCGCCCGGTCGAACACCGGGGAGCTGTTTTTT.

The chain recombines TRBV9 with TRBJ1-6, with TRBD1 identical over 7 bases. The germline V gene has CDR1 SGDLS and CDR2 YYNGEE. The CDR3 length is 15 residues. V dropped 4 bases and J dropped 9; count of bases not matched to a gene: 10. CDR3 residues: CASSRQGESISPLHF. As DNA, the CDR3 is TGTGCCAGCAGCCGACAGGGTGAATCGATTTCACCCCTCCACTTT.

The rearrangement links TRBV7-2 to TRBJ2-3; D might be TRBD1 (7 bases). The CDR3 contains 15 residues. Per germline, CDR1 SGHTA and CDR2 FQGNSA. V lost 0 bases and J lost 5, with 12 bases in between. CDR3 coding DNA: TGTGCCAGCAGCTTAGCGGCAGGGGGGCAAGATACGCAGTATTTT. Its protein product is CASSLAAGGQDTQYF. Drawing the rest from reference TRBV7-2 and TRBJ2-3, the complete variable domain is GAGVSQSPSNKVTEKGKDVELRCDPISGHTALYWYRQSLGQGLEFLIYFQGNSAPDKSGLPSDRFSAERTGGSVSTLTIQRTQQEDSAVYLCASSLAAGGQDTQYFGPGTRLTVL.

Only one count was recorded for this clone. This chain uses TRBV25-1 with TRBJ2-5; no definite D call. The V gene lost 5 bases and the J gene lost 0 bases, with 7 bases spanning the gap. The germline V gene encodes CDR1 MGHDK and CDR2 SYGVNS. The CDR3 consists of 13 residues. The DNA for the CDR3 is TGTGCCAGCAGTATGACTTACCAAGAGACCCAGTACTTC. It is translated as CASSMTYQETQYF.

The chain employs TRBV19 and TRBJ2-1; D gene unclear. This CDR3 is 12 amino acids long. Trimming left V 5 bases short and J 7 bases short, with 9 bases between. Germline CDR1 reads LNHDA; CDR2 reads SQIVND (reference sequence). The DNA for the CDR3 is TGTGCCAGTAGTCCAAGCTTTAATGAGCAGTTCTTC. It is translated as CASSPSFNEQFF.

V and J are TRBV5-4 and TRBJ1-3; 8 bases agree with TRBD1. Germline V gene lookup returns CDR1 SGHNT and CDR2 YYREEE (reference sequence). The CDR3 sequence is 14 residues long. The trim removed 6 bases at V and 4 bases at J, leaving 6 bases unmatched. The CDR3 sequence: CASTGQGPGNTIYF. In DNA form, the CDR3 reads TGTGCCAGCACCGGACAGGGACCGGGAAACACCATATATTTT.

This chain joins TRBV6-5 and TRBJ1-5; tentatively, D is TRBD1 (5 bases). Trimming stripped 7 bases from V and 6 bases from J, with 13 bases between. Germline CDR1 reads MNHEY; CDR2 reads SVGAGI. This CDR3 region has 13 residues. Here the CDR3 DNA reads TGTGCCAGCACCCGGGGGGAAGGTCAGCCCCAGCATTTT. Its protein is CASTRGEGQPQHF.

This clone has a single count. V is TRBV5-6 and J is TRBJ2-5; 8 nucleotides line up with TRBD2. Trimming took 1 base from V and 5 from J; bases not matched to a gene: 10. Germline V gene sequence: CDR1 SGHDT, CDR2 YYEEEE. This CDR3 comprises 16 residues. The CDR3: CASSLLAGGGRETQYF. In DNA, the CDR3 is TGTGCCAGCAGCTTGTTGGCCGGGGGGGGCCGGGAGACCCAGTACTTC.

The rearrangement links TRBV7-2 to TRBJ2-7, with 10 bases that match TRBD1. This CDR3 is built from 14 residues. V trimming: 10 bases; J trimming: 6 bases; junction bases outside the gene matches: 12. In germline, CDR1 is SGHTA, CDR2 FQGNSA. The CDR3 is CATSRTGGEAEQYF. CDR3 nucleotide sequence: TGTGCCACCTCCCGGACAGGGGGAGAGGCCGAGCAGTACTTC. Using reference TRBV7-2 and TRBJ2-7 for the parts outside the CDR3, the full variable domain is GAGVSQSPSNKVTEKGKDVELRCDPISGHTALYWYRQSLGQGLEFLIYFQGNSAPDKSGLPSDRFSAERTGGSVSTLTIQRTQQEDSAVYLCATSRTGGEAEQYFGPGTRLTVT.

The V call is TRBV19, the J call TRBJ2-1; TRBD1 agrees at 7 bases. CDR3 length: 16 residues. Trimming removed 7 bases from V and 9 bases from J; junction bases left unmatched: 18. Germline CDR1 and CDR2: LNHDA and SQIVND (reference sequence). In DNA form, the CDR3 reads TGTGCCAGTACCCCTCTCGGACAGGTTGGGAACGGTGAGCAGTTCTTC. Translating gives CASTPLGQVGNGEQFF.

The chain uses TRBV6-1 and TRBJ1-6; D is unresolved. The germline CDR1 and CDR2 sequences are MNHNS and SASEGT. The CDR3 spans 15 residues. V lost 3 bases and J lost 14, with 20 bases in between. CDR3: CASSDKGLGGFSLHF. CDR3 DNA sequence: TGTGCCAGCAGTGATAAGGGCCTAGGAGGCTTCTCCCTCCACTTT.

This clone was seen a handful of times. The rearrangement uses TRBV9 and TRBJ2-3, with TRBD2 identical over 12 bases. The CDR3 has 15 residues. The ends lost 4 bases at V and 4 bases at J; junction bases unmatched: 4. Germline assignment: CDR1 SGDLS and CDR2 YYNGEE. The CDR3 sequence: CASSSRTSGADTQYF. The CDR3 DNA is TGTGCCAGCAGCTCGAGGACTAGCGGGGCAGATACGCAGTATTTT.

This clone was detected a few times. CDR3 DNA: TGTGCCAGCAGTTTTTTGACGGGGGACTATGGCTACACCTTC. Protein sequence: CASSFLTGDYGYTF. The rearrangement joins TRBV28 to TRBJ1-2; D might be TRBD1 (5 bases). CDR1 and CDR2 (germline): MDHEN, SYDVKM. This CDR3 spans 14 amino acids. V was clipped by 3 bases and J by 3 bases, with 11 bases between them.

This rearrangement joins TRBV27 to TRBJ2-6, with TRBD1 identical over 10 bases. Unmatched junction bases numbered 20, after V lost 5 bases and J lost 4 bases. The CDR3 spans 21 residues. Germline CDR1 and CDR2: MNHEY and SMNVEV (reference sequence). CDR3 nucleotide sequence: TGTGCCAGCAGTCCCATTTTGGGCGGGACAGGGGCTTACTTGGGGGCCAACGTCCTGACTTTC. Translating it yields CASSPILGGTGAYLGANVLTF.

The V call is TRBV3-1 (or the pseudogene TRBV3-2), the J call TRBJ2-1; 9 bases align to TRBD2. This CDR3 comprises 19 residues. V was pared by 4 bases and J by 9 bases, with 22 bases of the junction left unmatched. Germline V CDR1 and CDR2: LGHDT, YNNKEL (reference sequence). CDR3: CASSPDLLTVRGRVSEQFF. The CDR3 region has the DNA TGTGCCAGCAGCCCCGACTTACTGACTGTACGCGGGAGGGTAAGTGAGCAGTTCTTC.

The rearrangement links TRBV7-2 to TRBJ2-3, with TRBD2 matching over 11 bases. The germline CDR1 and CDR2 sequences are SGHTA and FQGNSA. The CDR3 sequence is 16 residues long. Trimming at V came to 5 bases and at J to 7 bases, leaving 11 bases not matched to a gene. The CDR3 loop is CASSEPGLAVDNTQYF. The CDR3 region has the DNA TGTGCCAGCAGCGAACCGGGACTAGCGGTAGATAATACGCAGTATTTT.

CDR3 DNA: TGTGCAGTTAGCGGGCCCACAGATACGCAGTATTTT. Protein: CAVSGPTDTQYF. This rearrangement joins TRBV28 to TRBJ2-3; 7 bases line up with TRBD2. This CDR3 contains 12 residues. Germline V CDR1 and CDR2: MDHEN, SYDVKM.

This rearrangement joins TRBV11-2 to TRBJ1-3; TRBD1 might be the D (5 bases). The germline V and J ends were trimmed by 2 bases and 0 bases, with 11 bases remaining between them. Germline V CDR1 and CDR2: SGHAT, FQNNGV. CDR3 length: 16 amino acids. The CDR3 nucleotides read TGTGCCAGCAGCTTACTAGGGGATTACTCTGGAAACACCATATATTTT. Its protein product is CASSLLGDYSGNTIYF.

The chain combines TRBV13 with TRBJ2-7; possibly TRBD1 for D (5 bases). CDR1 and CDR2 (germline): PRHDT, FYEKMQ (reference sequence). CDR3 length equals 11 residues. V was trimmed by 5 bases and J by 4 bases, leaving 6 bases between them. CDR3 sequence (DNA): TGTGCCAGCAGCAGACAGTACGAGCAGTACTTC. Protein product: CASSRQYEQYF.

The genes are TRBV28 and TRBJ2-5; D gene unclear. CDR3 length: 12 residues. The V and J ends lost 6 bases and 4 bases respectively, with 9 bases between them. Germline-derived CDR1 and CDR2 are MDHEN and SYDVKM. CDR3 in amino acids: CASRSPVETQYF. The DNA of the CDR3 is TGTGCCAGCAGATCCCCAGTAGAGACCCAGTACTTC.

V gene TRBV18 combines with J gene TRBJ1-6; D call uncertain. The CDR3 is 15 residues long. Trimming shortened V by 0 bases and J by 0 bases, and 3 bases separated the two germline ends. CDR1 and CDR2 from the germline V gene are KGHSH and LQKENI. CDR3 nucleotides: TGTGCCAGCTCACCACCCAGCTCCTATAATTCACCCCTCCACTTT. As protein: CASSPPSSYNSPLHF. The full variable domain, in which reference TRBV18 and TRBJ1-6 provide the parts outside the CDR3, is NAGVMQNPRHLVRRRGQEARLRCSPMKGHSHVYWYRQLPEEGLKFMVYLQKENIIDESGMPKERFSAEFPKEGPSILRIQQVVRGDSAAYFCASSPPSSYNSPLHFGNGTRLTVT.